The clone carrying this T cell receptor beta chain turned up a few times. As yet, its antigen is unknown. This entry comes from a study of beta chain features in type 1 diabetes. The V and J ends lost 5 bases and 5 bases respectively, with 12 bases between them. Germline V gene lookup returns CDR1 SGHTA and CDR2 FQGNSA. The CDR3 sequence is 13 residues long. Study-wide findings and caveats: Whether TCRB rearrangement is influenced by HLA type was left unresolved in this analysis. Among patients, naive, central memory and Treg TCRB repertoires appeared more similar than among healthy donors.

TCRB transcripts that were expressed got sequenced, as all of the isolated RNA had been reverse transcribed. Measured with immunoSEQ multiplex PCR; TCRdb has only the in-frame clones, and not every one. The sample has 600,000 to 650,000 clones; 15% are singletons. CD4+ cells of the naive, central memory, regulatory and stem cell-like memory types were sorted via CD45RO/CCR7/CD25/CD127/CD95/CD27. Sequencing was carried out using naive CD4+ T cells from blood. This TCR came from a man aged 18 to 29 in good health. This chain connects TRBV7-2 to TRBJ2-5, with no clear D. The CDR3 loop is CASSLGRSETQYF. DNA for the CDR3: TGTGCCAGCAGCCTAGGGCGGTCGGAGACCCAGTACTTC.